One sample yielded the 15 T cell receptor beta chains listed below, sequenced in a study of T cells in Graves' hyperthyroidism and ophthalmopathy. TCR beta CDR3 sequences were amplified from RNA transcripts. The study used the HTBI primer set for a first-round RT-PCR of the TCR CDR3. Each CDR3 protein is one row after TCRdb ran MiXCR on the multiplex PCR reads. The table includes about 300,000 distinct CDR3 sequences, around 20% detected once. Sample: blood. Receptors originate from a middle-aged man with Graves' ophthalmopathy.

This clonotype has ten or more counts. This chain joins TRBV2 and TRBJ2-1, with 11 bases identical to TRBD2. Germline V gene sequence: CDR1 SNHLY, CDR2 FYNNEI. Trimming cost V 2 bases and J 9 bases; bases outside gene matches: 6. CDR3 length: 15 amino acids. The CDR3 loop is CASSELLAGGAEQFF. The CDR3 DNA reads TGTGCCAGCAGTGAACTGCTAGCGGGAGGTGCTGAGCAGTTCTTC. The variable domain in full, completed from reference TRBV2 and TRBJ2-1, reads EPEVTQTPSHQVTQMGQEVILRCVPISNHLYFYWYRQILGQKVEFLVSFYNNEISEKSEIFDDQFSVERPDGSNFTLKIRSTKLEDSAMYFCASSELLAGGAEQFFGPGTRLTVL.

The rearrangement joins TRBV29-1 to TRBJ2-2; a weak D match, TRBD2 (5 bases). Looked up from germline, CDR1 is SQVTM and CDR2 is ANQGSEA. The V end was cut by 6 bases, the J end by 7 bases, with 21 bases between. This CDR3 region has 15 residues. In nucleotides, the CDR3 is TGCAGCGTCACTGGTATTAGCGATTTGGGCGGGGAGCTGTTTTTT. Protein product: CSVTGISDLGGELFF.

V gene TRBV29-1 combines with J gene TRBJ2-7; a weak D match, TRBD1 (6 bases). Trimming stripped 4 bases from V and 5 bases from J, with 12 bases between. This CDR3 comprises 12 residues. Looked up from germline, CDR1 is SQVTM and CDR2 is ANQGSEA. CDR3 residues: CSVAQGPDEQYF. The CDR3 region has the DNA TGCAGCGTTGCACAGGGTCCCGACGAGCAGTACTTC.

Notes on this clonotype: This sequence may be a read error, since a much larger clone differs from it by one base. This chain connects TRBV5-1 to TRBJ2-1; TRBD1 matches 7 bases. CDR1 is SGHRS, CDR2 YFSETQ, per germline. This CDR3 has 15 amino acids. V lost 4 bases to trimming and J lost 6 bases; unmatched junction nucleotides: 10. The CDR3: CASSPFQGVANEQFF. For the CDR3, the DNA is TGCGCCAGCAGCCCATTCCAGGGGGTGGCCAATGAGCAGTTCTTC.

The chain couples TRBV6-1 to TRBJ2-3; tentatively, D is TRBD2 (6 bases). The CDR3 length is 14 residues. With 7 bases removed from V and 3 bases from J, the gap between germline ends came to 14 bases. The germline CDR1 and CDR2 sequences are MNHNS and SASEGT. The DNA of the CDR3 is TGTGCCAGCAAACGGGACTCTATGACAGATACGCAGTATTTT. Amino acid sequence: CASKRDSMTDTQYF.

The chain links TRBV20-1 to TRBJ2-1, with D perhaps matching TRBD2 (6 bases). With 0 bases removed from V and 3 bases from J, the gap between germline ends came to 9 bases. CDR1 is DFQATT, CDR2 SNEGSKA, per germline (reference sequence). This CDR3 is 14 amino acids long. The CDR3 spells CSARDPGLYNEQFF. In nucleotides, the CDR3 is TGCAGTGCTAGAGATCCGGGACTCTACAATGAGCAGTTCTTC.

A few counts support this clonotype. The chain couples TRBV7-8 to TRBJ2-1; the match to TRBD2 covers 9 bases. Looked up from germline, CDR1 is SGHVS and CDR2 is FQNEAQ. The CDR3 contains 17 residues. V shed 5 bases and J 6 bases; nucleotides not matched to a gene: 14. CDR3 in DNA: TGTGCCAGCAGCAAACAACCGGGACTAGCAGTCTTCAATGAGCAGTTCTTC. Protein: CASSKQPGLAVFNEQFF.

This rearrangement joins TRBV5-1 to TRBJ1-6; 11 bases map to TRBD1. The length of the CDR3 is 15 residues. J lost 9 bases, V lost 4 bases, and 6 bases had no gene match. From germline, CDR1 is SGHRS and CDR2 YFSETQ. CDR3: CASSPGTGGISPLHF. Here the CDR3 DNA reads TGCGCCAGCAGCCCCGGGACAGGGGGAATTTCACCCCTCCACTTT.

This clonotype was counted a few times. J is TRBJ2-3 and V is TRBV10-3; 8 bases align to TRBD1. This CDR3 region has 14 residues. Per germline, CDR1 ENHRY and CDR2 SYGVKD. V trimming: 3 bases; J trimming: 5 bases; junction bases outside the gene matches: 4. The CDR3 region has the DNA TGTGCCATCAGTGAATTCGGACAGGGAGATACGCAGTATTTT. Its translation is CAISEFGQGDTQYF.

This chain uses TRBV6-1 with TRBJ2-7; either TRBD1 or TRBD2 may fit D (5 bases each). Germline CDR1 and CDR2: MNHNS and SASEGT. Trimming took off 5 bases at V and 0 bases at J, with 14 bases between the two ends. The CDR3 spans 15 residues. The CDR3 region has the DNA TGTGCCAGCAGTACACCGGGACGGATCTCCTACGAGCAGTACTTC. Translating it yields CASSTPGRISYEQYF.

The sample holds many counts of this clonotype. The chain employs TRBV5-5 and TRBJ1-2; tentative D call: TRBD1 (5 bases). CDR3 size: 13 residues. Between the trimmed V and J ends, which lost 4 bases and 8 bases, there was a span of 15 bases. CDR1 and CDR2 (germline): SGHKS, YYEKEE (reference sequence). This chain's CDR3 is CASSLKQARGYTF. The CDR3 DNA is TGTGCCAGCAGCCTAAAACAGGCGCGGGGCTACACCTTC. Supplemented by reference TRBV5-5 and TRBJ1-2, the full variable domain reads DAGVTQSPTHLIKTRGQQVTLRCSPISGHKSVSWYQQVLGQGPQFIFQYYEKEERGRGNFPDRFSARQFPNYSSELNVNALLLGDSALYLCASSLKQARGYTFGSGTRLTVV.

The table lists this clonotype with many counts. The rearrangement joins TRBV11-2 to TRBJ1-3; D is ambiguous. This CDR3 region has 13 residues. Germline lookup yields CDR1 SGHAT and CDR2 FQNNGV. Trimming pared 5 bases from V and 7 bases from J, leaving 12 bases between. CDR3 in amino acids: CASSLRRVNTIYF. Here the CDR3 DNA reads TGTGCCAGCAGCCTCCGGAGAGTGAACACCATATATTTT.

The sample holds many counts of this clonotype. V gene TRBV2 combines with J gene TRBJ2-7; 12 positions match TRBD2. In germline, CDR1 is SNHLY, CDR2 FYNNEI. The CDR3 has 15 residues. Germline trimming cut 6 bases from V and 2 bases from J; bases unmatched to any gene: 5. Written as DNA, the CDR3 is TGTGCCAGCAGCGACACTAGCGGGAGGACCTACGAGCAGTACTTC. It encodes CASSDTSGRTYEQYF.

This clonotype was seen ten or more times. The chain has TRBV12-3 or TRBV12-4 and TRBJ2-5; possibly TRBD1 for D (6 bases). The CDR3 is made up of 14 amino acids. The V end lost 7 bases, the J end lost 2 bases, and 14 bases lay between the germline ends. DNA for the CDR3: TGTGCCAGCACCTCAACCGGGACACAAGAGACCCAGTACTTC. It translates to CASTSTGTQETQYF.

The rearrangement joins TRBV5-5 to TRBJ2-7, with TRBD1 as a possible D gene (6 bases). The V gene's germline CDR1 is SGHKS and CDR2 YYEKEE (reference sequence). With 1 base removed from V and 5 bases from J, the gap between germline ends came to 19 bases. The CDR3 is 16 residues long. The CDR3 region has the DNA TGTGCCAGCAGCTTGATGTCCGGACAGAGGCGGGACGAGCAGTACTTC. Translated: CASSLMSGQRRDEQYF.